This T cell receptor (beta chain) was sequenced during a study of identical twins. Study observations and caveats: Because invariant MAIT and iNKT cells could be present, zero-insertion analyses could be partly confounded. For cord blood, abundant beta clonotypes had fewer insertions, unlike memory repertoires, which showed none. Where beta out-of-frame sequences were concerned, excess twin sharing was weaker.

MiXCR, run by TCRdb on the 5' RACE reads, gives a single entry per CDR3 protein. The sample yields roughly 490,000 distinct CDR3 sequences, approximately 15% seen once. This clonotype was recorded a few times. Its antigen is still unknown. The same specimen was also included in a second study, on yellow fever vaccine responses in identical twins. Per that study: The T cell response to vaccination in identical twins was reportedly partly convergent and partly personalized.

The sequencing input was CD4+ T cells sorted from blood. The TCR was taken from a woman aged 18-29 years in good health.

CDR3 nucleotide sequence: TGCAGCGTTGCCGGGCCGGGAATGCGCACAGATACGCAGTATTTT. As protein: CSVAGPGMRTDTQYF. The chain employs TRBV29-1 and TRBJ2-3; D might be TRBD2 (5 bases). The CDR3 extends over 15 amino acids. V gave up 4 bases and J gave up 1 base, with 15 bases separating them. Germline values: CDR1 SQVTM, CDR2 ANQGSEA.